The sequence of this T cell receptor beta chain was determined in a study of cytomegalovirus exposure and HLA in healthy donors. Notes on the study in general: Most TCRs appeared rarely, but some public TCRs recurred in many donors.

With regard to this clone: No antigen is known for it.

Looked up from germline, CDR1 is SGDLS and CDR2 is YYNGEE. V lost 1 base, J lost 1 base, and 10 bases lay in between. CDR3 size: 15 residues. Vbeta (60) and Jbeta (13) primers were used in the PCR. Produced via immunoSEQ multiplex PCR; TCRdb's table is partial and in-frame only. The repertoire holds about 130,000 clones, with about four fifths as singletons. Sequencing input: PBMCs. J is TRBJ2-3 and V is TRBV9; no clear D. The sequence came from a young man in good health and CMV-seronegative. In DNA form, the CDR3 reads TGTGCCAGCAGCGTAATCTCGCCAGGCACAGATACGCAGTATTTT. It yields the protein CASSVISPGTDTQYF.